These 24 T cell receptor beta chains originate from one sample sequenced in a study of blood T cell repertoires in COVID-19 (TCRdb year 2020). The library was obtained by the immunoSEQ multiplex PCR assay. Imported from immuneACCESS, the table was reduced by TCRdb to in-frame sequences with V and J called. These copies leave out some clones; in studies compared against another copy, an unresolved V gene accounts for under half, and the cause of the remainder is not known. The sample contains hundreds of thousands of clones, about four fifths of them found a single time. The top ten hold roughly a tenth of the sample. Sequenced input: peripheral blood. The receptors derive from a woman older than 75 with acute or convalescent COVID-19.

The chain combines TRBV4-1 with TRBJ2-7; D may be TRBD1 (5 bases). The ends were cut back, 1 base at V and 3 bases at J, with 22 bases in the middle. The CDR3 sequence is 18 residues long. Germline values: CDR1 MGHRA, CDR2 YSYEKL. In nucleotides, the CDR3 is TGCGCCAGCAGCCAAGTACCTCCTTCTGGACACAACAACTACGAGCAGTACTTC. Its translation is CASSQVPPSGHNNYEQYF.

The rearrangement joins TRBV29-1 to TRBJ1-2; D might be TRBD1 (6 bases). In germline, CDR1 is SQVTM, CDR2 ANQGSEA. V was cut by 7 bases and J by 0 bases, with 12 bases left in between. This CDR3 spans 13 amino acids. DNA of the CDR3: TGCAGCGCCGGCGGGGGCACTAACTATGGCTACACCTTC. Amino acid sequence: CSAGGGTNYGYTF.

J is TRBJ1-1 and V is TRBV27; D is unresolved. The CDR3 has 14 residues. Germline CDR1 and CDR2: MNHEY and SMNVEV (reference sequence). The V and J ends lost 5 bases and 4 bases respectively, with 14 bases between them. This CDR3 reads CASSPGPGFTEAFF. CDR3 nucleotides: TGTGCCAGCAGTCCCGGGCCGGGGTTCACTGAAGCTTTCTTT.

The chain combines TRBV20-1 with TRBJ1-2; D uncertain. V was cut by 3 bases and J by 8 bases, with 19 bases left in between. CDR1 and CDR2 (germline): DFQATT, SNEGSKA (reference sequence). The CDR3 is 14 amino acids. CDR3 amino acids: CSASFLDGGWGYTF. The CDR3 DNA reads as TGCAGTGCTAGTTTTCTGGACGGCGGGTGGGGCTACACCTTC.

The CDR3 reads CASERGQGIAGNTIYF. As DNA, the CDR3 is TGTGCCAGCGAAAGGGGACAGGGTATTGCTGGAAACACCATATATTTT. J is TRBJ1-3 and V is TRBV2, with TRBD1 matching over 9 bases. Looked up from germline, CDR1 is SNHLY and CDR2 is FYNNEI. With 8 bases clipped from V and 2 bases from J, the junction kept 10 bases outside the gene matches. The CDR3 length is 16 residues. The variable domain in full, with the rest retrieved from reference TRBV2 and TRBJ1-3, is EPEVTQTPSHQVTQMGQEVILRCVPISNHLYFYWYRQILGQKVEFLVSFYNNEISEKSEIFDDQFSVERPDGSNFTLKIRSTKLEDSAMYFCASERGQGIAGNTIYFGEGSWLTVV.

The chain employs TRBV7-2 and TRBJ2-7; 8 nucleotides agree with TRBD2. The CDR3 is 18 amino acids. Unmatched junction bases numbered 15, after V lost 5 bases and J lost 0 bases. Germline V CDR1 and CDR2: SGHTA, FQGNSA. In nucleotides, the CDR3 is TGTGCCAGCAGCCGTGGAGCGACGGGGGGGGCTTTCTCCTACGAGCAGTACTTC. It encodes CASSRGATGGAFSYEQYF.

The J gene is TRBJ1-2, the V gene TRBV28; the match to TRBD1 covers 7 bases. The CDR3 totals 17 residues. The ends lost 4 bases at V and 6 bases at J; junction bases unmatched: 17. The germline V gene encodes CDR1 MDHEN and CDR2 SYDVKM. CDR3 region: CASSYGRGYPGEDGYTF. CDR3 bases: TGTGCCAGCAGTTATGGCAGGGGGTACCCTGGGGAGGATGGCTACACCTTC.

The chain combines TRBV4-1 with TRBJ1-4, with TRBD1 as a possible D gene (5 bases). V gave up 0 bases and J gave up 8 bases, with 13 bases separating them. CDR1 is MGHRA and CDR2 is YSYEKL in the germline V gene. The CDR3 contains 15 residues. The CDR3 DNA reads as TGCGCCAGCAGCCAAGAGGGAGGTTGGGGGGAAAAACTGTTTTTT. Translating gives CASSQEGGWGEKLFF.

This clone was seen only a few times. Here the CDR3 reads CASSGGREGEKLFF. CDR3 in DNA: TGTGCCAGCAGCGGCGGCAGGGAAGGTGAAAAACTGTTTTTT. The rearrangement uses TRBV6-5 and TRBJ1-4; perhaps TRBD1 as D (5 bases). The germline V gene has CDR1 MNHEY and CDR2 SVGAGI. The V gene lost 6 bases and the J gene lost 7 bases, with 15 bases spanning the gap. This CDR3 spans 14 amino acids.

The chain couples TRBV5-8 to TRBJ1-4; 12 nucleotides match TRBD1. Germline CDR1 reads SGHTS; CDR2 reads YDEGEE. V lost 4 bases, J lost 0 bases, and 4 bases stayed unmatched. The CDR3 has 17 amino acids. The CDR3 protein is CASSLGTGGTTNEKLFF. The CDR3 DNA is TGTGCCAGCAGCCTAGGGACAGGGGGCACAACTAATGAAAAACTGTTTTTT.

V usage is TRBV3-1 (or the pseudogene TRBV3-2) and J usage is TRBJ2-2; 15 nucleotides agree with TRBD2. Germline values: CDR1 LGHDT, CDR2 YNNKEL (reference sequence). V lost 3 bases to trimming and J lost 1 base; unmatched junction nucleotides: 3. CDR3 length: 18 residues. CDR3 protein: CASSHGLAGGLNTGELFF. CDR3 sequence (DNA): TGTGCCAGCAGCCACGGACTAGCGGGGGGGCTGAACACCGGGGAGCTGTTTTTT.

The chain carries TRBV10-3 and TRBJ2-7; D is uncertain. This CDR3 region has 13 residues. Looked up from germline, CDR1 is ENHRY and CDR2 is SYGVKD. With 4 bases removed from V and 3 bases from J, the gap between germline ends came to 10 bases. In DNA form, the CDR3 reads TGTGCCATCAGTGTAGAACAGCTCTACGAGCAGTACTTC. Translating gives CAISVEQLYEQYF.

For this clone: Other DNA sequences from this sample encode an identical CDR3 as well. The CDR3: CASTRQGTGELFF. CDR3 in DNA: TGTGCCAGCACCCGACAGGGAACCGGGGAGCTGTTTTTT. The chain is built from TRBV12-3 or TRBV12-4 and TRBJ2-2, with 7 bases fitting TRBD1. The CDR3 spans 13 residues. The V segment lost 7 bases and the J segment 5 bases; nucleotides outside the gene matches: 4.

This rearrangement joins TRBV19 to TRBJ2-5; no reliable D call. This CDR3 contains 14 residues. Per the germline V gene, CDR1 is LNHDA and CDR2 is SQIVND (reference sequence). V dropped 3 bases and J dropped 5 bases, with 13 bases sitting between them. CDR3 sequence (DNA): TGTGCCAGTAGTATCGATGCGAGGTGGGAGACCCAGTACTTC. Translating gives CASSIDARWETQYF.

The chain joins TRBV9 to TRBJ1-6; the match to TRBD1 covers 7 bases. The germline V gene encodes CDR1 SGDLS and CDR2 YYNGEE. CDR3 length: 17 residues. The J segment lost 6 bases and the V segment lost 4 bases, leaving 13 bases of the junction unmatched. The CDR3 DNA reads as TGTGCCAGCAGCAATCTGAGGACAGGCAAACGTAATTCACCCCTCCACTTT. Encoded protein: CASSNLRTGKRNSPLHF.

The chain has TRBV3-1 (or the pseudogene TRBV3-2) and TRBJ2-1; 10 bases align to TRBD2. The junction had 6 bases not matched to a gene; V was cut back by 6 bases and J by 10 bases. The germline V gene has CDR1 LGHDT and CDR2 YNNKEL (reference sequence). The CDR3 covers 13 residues. CDR3 coding DNA: TGTGCCAGCAGTCGGAGTAGCGGGGGGGAGCAGTTCTTC. It yields the protein CASSRSSGGEQFF.

J is TRBJ2-2 and V is TRBV7-9, with a weak D call TRBD1 (5 bases). Germline values: CDR1 SEHNR, CDR2 FQNEAQ (reference sequence). This CDR3 has 12 amino acids. Trimming shortened V by 6 bases and J by 10 bases, and 12 bases separated the two germline ends. CDR3 amino acids: CASREQDAELFF. The CDR3 coding sequence is TGTGCCAGCAGGGAACAGGATGCGGAGCTGTTTTTT.

The rearrangement uses TRBV14 and TRBJ2-3, with 7 bases lining up with TRBD2. The J segment lost 6 bases and the V segment lost 6 bases, leaving 0 bases of the junction unmatched. The CDR3 covers 11 residues. Germline values: CDR1 SGHDN, CDR2 FVKESK. The CDR3 DNA is TGTGCCAGCAGGGGAGGGGATACGCAGTATTTT. Amino acids: CASRGGDTQYF.

The chain employs TRBV2 and TRBJ2-7; D ambiguous. V was cut by 2 bases and J by 3 bases, with 5 bases left in between. Germline assignment: CDR1 SNHLY and CDR2 FYNNEI. The CDR3 covers 12 residues. The CDR3 sequence is CASSETGYEQYF. The CDR3 DNA sequence: TGTGCCAGCAGTGAAACGGGCTACGAGCAGTACTTC.

This rearrangement joins TRBV6-5 to TRBJ2-1; 8 positions match TRBD2. CDR1 and CDR2 from the germline V gene are MNHEY and SVGAGI. Trimming at V came to 2 bases and at J to 10 bases, leaving 10 bases not matched to a gene. CDR3 length equals 15 residues. In DNA, the CDR3 is TGTGCCAGCAGTTACGTCCGGGGGGGACACGTCGAGCAGTTCTTC. Translation gives CASSYVRGGHVEQFF.

This clone was seen ten or more times. The CDR3 sequence is CASRGSRTGHEQFF. The DNA of the CDR3 is TGTGCCAGCAGGGGTTCGAGGACAGGCCATGAGCAGTTCTTC. The chain joins TRBV2 to TRBJ2-1; 7 nucleotides align to TRBD1. Germline V gene sequence: CDR1 SNHLY, CDR2 FYNNEI. This CDR3 is built from 14 residues. The V and J ends lost 6 bases and 8 bases, in that order; junction bases with no gene match: 10.

The V call is TRBV28, the J call TRBJ2-1, with 11 bases lining up with TRBD2. Per germline, CDR1 MDHEN and CDR2 SYDVKM. There are 13 residues in the CDR3. V dropped 5 bases and J dropped 10; count of bases not matched to a gene: 4. CDR3 residues: CASSLGTSGEQFF. The CDR3 DNA is TGTGCCAGCAGTCTAGGGACTAGCGGCGAGCAGTTCTTC.

This rearrangement joins TRBV7-9 to TRBJ1-2; the D gene is possibly TRBD1 (5 bases). V was pared by 5 bases and J by 0 bases, with 22 bases between. Germline V gene sequence: CDR1 SEHNR, CDR2 FQNEAQ (reference sequence). The CDR3 covers 18 residues. CDR3 in amino acids: CASSPRRAGIETNYGYTF. The CDR3 DNA is TGTGCCAGCAGCCCCCGTCGGGCAGGGATAGAAACTAACTATGGCTACACCTTC.

This rearrangement joins TRBV4-2 to TRBJ2-1; possibly TRBD1 for D (6 bases). Germline-derived CDR1 and CDR2 are LGHNA and YNFKEQ. The CDR3 sequence is 15 residues long. Trimming shortened V by 5 bases and J by 2 bases, and 13 bases separated the two germline ends. The CDR3 DNA follows: TGTGCCAGCAGCTCAGACAGGCAGACCTACAATGAGCAGTTCTTC. Translating gives CASSSDRQTYNEQFF.